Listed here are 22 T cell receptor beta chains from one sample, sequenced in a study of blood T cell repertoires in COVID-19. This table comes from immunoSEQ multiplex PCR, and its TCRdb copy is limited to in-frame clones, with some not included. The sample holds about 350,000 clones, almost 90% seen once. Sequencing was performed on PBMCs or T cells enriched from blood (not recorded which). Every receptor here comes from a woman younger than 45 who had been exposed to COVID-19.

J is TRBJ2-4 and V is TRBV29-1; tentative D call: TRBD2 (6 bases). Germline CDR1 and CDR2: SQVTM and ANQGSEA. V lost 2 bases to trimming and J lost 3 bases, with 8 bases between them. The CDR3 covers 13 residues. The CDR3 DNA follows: TGCAGCGTTGAATGGGGAGGCAAAAACATTCAGTACTTC. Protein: CSVEWGGKNIQYF. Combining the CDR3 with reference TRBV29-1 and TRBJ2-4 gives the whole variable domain SAVISQKPSRDICQRGTSLTIQCQVDSQVTMMFWYRQQPGQSLTLIATANQGSEATYESGFVIDKFPISRPNLTFSTLTVSNMSPEDSSIYLCSVEWGGKNIQYFGAGTRLSVL.

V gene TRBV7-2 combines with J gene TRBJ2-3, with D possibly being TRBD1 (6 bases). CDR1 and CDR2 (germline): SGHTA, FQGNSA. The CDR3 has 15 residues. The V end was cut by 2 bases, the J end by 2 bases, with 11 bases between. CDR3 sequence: CASSLTGSHTDTQYF. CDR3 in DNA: TGTGCCAGCAGCTTAACAGGGTCCCACACAGATACGCAGTATTTT.

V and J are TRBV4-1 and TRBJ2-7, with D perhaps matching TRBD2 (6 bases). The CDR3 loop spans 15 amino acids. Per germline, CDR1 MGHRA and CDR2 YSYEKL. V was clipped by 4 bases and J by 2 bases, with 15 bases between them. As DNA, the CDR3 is TGCGCCAGCAGCCTGGAAGCGGGTGGTGCCTACGAGCAGTACTTC. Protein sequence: CASSLEAGGAYEQYF.

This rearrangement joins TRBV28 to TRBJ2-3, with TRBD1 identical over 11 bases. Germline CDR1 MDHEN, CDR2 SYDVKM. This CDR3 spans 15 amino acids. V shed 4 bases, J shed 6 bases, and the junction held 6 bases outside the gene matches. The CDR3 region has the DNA TGTGCCAGCAGTTCTCTCGGACAGGGGGCCGATACGCAGTATTTT. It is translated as CASSSLGQGADTQYF.

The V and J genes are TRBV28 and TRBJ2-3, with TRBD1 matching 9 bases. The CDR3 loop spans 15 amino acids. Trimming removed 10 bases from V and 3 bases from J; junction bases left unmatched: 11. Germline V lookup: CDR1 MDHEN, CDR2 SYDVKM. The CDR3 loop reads CATQSLGTGTDTQYF. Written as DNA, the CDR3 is TGTGCCACACAGAGTTTAGGGACAGGGACAGATACGCAGTATTTT.

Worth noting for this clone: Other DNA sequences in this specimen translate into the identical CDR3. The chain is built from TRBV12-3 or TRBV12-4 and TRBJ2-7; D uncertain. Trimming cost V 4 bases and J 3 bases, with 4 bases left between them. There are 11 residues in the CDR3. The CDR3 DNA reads TGTGCCAGCAGTTCACTCTACGAGCAGTACTTC. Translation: CASSSLYEQYF.

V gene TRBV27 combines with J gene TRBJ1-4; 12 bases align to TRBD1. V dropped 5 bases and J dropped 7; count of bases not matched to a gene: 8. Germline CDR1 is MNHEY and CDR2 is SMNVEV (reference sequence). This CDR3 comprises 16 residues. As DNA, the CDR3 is TGTGCCAGCAGTCCCGGGACAGGGGGCGCGGGTGAAAAACTGTTTTTT. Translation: CASSPGTGGAGEKLFF.

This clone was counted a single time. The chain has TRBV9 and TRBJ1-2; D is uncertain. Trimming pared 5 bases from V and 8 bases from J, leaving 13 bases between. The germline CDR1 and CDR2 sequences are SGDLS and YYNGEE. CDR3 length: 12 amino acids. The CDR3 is CASRASREGYTF. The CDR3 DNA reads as TGTGCCAGCAGAGCCAGCCGGGAAGGCTACACCTTC.

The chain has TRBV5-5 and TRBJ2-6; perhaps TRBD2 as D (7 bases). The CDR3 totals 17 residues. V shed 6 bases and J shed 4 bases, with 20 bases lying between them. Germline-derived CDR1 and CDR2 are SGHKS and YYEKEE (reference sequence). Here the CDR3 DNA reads TGTGCCAGCACCGGGGGGCAGGGAGCGGGAGGGGCCAACGTCCTGACTTTC. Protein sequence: CASTGGQGAGGANVLTF.

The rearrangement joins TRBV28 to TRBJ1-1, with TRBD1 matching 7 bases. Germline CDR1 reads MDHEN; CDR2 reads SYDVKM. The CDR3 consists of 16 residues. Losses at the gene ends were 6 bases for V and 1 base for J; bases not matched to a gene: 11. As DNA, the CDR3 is TGTGCCAGCAGATTTCCTGGACAGGTCTCGAACACTGAAGCTTTCTTT. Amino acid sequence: CASRFPGQVSNTEAFF.

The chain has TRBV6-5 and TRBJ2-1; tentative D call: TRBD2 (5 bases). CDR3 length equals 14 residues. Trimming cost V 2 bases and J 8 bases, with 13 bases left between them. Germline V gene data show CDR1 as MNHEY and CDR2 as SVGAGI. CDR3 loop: CASSYGLSQDEQFF. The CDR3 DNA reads TGTGCCAGCAGTTACGGACTGAGTCAGGATGAGCAGTTCTTC.

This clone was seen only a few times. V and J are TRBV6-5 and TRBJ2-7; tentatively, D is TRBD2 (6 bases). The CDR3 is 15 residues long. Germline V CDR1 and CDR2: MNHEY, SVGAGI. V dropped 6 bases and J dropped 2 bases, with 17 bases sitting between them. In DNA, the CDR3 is TGTGCCAGCAGCGCGGGGCTCTCCGGCGCCTACGAGCAGTACTTC. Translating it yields CASSAGLSGAYEQYF.

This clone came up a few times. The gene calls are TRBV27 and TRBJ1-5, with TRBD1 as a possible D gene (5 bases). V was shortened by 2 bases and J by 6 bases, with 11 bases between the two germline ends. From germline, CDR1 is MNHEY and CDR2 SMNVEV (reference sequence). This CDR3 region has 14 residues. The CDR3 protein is CASSLMGGGQPQHF. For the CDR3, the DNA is TGTGCCAGCAGTTTAATGGGGGGGGGTCAGCCCCAGCATTTT.

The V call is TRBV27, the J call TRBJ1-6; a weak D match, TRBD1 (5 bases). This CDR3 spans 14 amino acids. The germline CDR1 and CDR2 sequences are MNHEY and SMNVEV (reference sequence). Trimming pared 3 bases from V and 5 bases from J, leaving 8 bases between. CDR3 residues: CASSFGQDNSPLHF. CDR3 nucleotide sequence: TGTGCCAGCAGTTTCGGACAAGATAATTCACCCCTCCACTTT.

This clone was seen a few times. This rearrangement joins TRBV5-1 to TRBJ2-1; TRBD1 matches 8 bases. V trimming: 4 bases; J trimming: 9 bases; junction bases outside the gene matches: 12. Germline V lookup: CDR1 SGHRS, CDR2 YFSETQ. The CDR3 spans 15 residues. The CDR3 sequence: CASSQVTGGNGEQFF. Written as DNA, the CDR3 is TGCGCCAGCAGCCAAGTAACAGGGGGGAACGGTGAGCAGTTCTTC.

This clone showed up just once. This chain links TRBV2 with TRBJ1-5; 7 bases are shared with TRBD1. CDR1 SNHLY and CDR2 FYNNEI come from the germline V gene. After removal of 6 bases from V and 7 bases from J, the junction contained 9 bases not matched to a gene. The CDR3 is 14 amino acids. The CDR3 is CASRDDRVGQPQHF. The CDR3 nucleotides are TGTGCCAGCAGAGACGACAGGGTAGGCCAGCCCCAGCATTTT.

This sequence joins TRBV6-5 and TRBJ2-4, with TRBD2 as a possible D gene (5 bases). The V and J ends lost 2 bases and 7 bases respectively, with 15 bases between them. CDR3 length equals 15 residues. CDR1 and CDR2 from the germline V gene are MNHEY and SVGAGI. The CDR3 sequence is CASSYRFQPGNIQYF. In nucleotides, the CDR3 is TGTGCCAGCAGTTACAGGTTTCAGCCGGGGAACATTCAGTACTTC.

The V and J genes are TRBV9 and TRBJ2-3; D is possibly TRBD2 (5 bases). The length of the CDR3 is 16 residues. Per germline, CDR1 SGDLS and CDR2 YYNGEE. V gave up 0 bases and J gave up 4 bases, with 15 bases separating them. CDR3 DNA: TGTGCCAGCAGCGTAGTAGTCGGACTTAGCGCAGATACGCAGTATTTT. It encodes CASSVVVGLSADTQYF.

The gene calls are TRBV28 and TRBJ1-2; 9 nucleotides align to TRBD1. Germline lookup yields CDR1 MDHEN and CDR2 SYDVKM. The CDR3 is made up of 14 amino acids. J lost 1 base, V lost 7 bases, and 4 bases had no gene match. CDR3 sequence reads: CASNVGQGNYGYTF. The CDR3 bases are TGTGCCAGCAATGTGGGACAGGGTAACTATGGCTACACCTTC.

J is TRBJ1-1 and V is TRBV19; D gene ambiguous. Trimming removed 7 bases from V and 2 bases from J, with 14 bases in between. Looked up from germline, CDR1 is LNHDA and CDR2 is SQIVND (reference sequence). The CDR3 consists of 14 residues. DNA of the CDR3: TGTGCCAGTACTCTCGGTCCGGGAAACACTGAAGCTTTCTTT. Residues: CASTLGPGNTEAFF.

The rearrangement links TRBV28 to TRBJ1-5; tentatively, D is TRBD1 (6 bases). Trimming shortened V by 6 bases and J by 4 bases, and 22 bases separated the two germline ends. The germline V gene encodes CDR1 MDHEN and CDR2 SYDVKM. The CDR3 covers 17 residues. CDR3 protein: CASSPWQGAGANQPQHF. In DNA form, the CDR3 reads TGTGCCAGCAGCCCCTGGCAGGGCGCGGGGGCTAATCAGCCCCAGCATTTT. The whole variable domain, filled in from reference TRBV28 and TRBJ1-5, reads DVKVTQSSRYLVKRTGEKVFLECVQDMDHENMFWYRQDPGLGLRLIYFSYDVKMKEKGDIPEGYSVSREKKERFSLILESASTNQTSMYLCASSPWQGAGANQPQHFGDGTRLSIL.

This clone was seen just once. Here the CDR3 DNA reads TGCGCCAGCAGCTTGGAGACAGGTCCCACAGATACGCAGTATTTT. Encoded protein: CASSLETGPTDTQYF. The gene calls are TRBV5-1 and TRBJ2-3; D is possibly TRBD1 (6 bases). The V end lost 0 bases, the J end lost 2 bases, and 10 bases lay between the germline ends. This CDR3 is built from 15 residues. Germline V gene sequence: CDR1 SGHRS, CDR2 YFSETQ.